This section outlines one TCR beta chain sequence together with its context. Its target is unknown. Since the CDR3 does not end with the conserved phenylalanine or tryptophan, this likely comes from a read error. This sample was taken from a study of glioma-infiltrating T cells. Amplification of TCR alpha and beta CDR3 regions from RNA used iRepertoire nested multiplex PCR. Tissue mRNA or PBMC total RNA, about 95-450 ng, went into one-step reverse transcription and amplification. TCRdb passed the multiplex PCR reads through MiXCR, listing each CDR3 protein once. The top ten hold approximately 12% of the sample, which has 300,000 to 450,000 distinct CDR3 sequences, less than 50% seen once. General study results and limits: Non-neoplastic patients had below-expected tissue-blood divergence, while all gliomas exceeded expectation.

Sequenced: glioma tissue, nonneoplastic brain tissue, or PBMCs (not recorded which). The sequence derives from a human donor with low-grade glioma or glioblastoma, undergoing nonglioma brain surgery, or in good health (not recorded which).

The CDR3 loop is CSARTADKPQHL. CDR3 sequence (DNA): TGCAGTGCTAGGACAGCTGATAAGCCCCAGCATCTT. The chain employs TRBV20-1 and TRBJ1-5; D is perhaps TRBD1 (5 bases). The CDR3 is made up of 12 amino acids. Germline-derived CDR1 and CDR2 are DFQATT and SNEGSKA (reference sequence). The V and J ends lost 3 bases and 8 bases respectively, with 11 bases between them.